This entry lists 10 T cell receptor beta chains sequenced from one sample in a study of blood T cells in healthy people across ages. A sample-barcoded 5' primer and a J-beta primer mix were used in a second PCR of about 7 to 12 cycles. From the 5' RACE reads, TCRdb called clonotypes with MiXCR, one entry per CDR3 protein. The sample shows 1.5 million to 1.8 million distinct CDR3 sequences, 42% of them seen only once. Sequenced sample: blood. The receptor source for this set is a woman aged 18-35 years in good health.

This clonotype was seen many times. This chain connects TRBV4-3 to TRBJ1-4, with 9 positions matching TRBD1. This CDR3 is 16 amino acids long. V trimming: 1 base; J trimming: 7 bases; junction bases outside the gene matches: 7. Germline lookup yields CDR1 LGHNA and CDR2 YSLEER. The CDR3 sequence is CASSQGRGTGSEKLFF. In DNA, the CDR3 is TGCGCCAGCAGCCAAGGACGAGGGACAGGGAGTGAAAAACTGTTTTTT.

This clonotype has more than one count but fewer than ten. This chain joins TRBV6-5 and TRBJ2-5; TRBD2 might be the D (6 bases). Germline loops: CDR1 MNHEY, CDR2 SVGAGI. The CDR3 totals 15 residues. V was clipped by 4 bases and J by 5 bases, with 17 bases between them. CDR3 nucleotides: TGTGCCAGCAGTTCCTCACTGCGGGGTGATGAGACCCAGTACTTC. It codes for CASSSSLRGDETQYF.

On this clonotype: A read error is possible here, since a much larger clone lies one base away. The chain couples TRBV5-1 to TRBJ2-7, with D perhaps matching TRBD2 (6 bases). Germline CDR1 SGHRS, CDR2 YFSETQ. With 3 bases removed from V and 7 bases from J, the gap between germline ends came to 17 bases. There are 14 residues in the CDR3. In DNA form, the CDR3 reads TGCGCCAGCAGCTGGGTACTAGCTCCGGGTGAGCAGTACTTC. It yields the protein CASSWVLAPGEQYF. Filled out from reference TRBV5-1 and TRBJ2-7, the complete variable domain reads KAGVTQTPRYLIKTRGQQVTLSCSPISGHRSVSWYQQTPGQGLQFLFEYFSETQRNKGNFPGRFSGRQFSNSRSEMNVSTLELGDSALYLCASSWVLAPGEQYFGPGTRLTVT.

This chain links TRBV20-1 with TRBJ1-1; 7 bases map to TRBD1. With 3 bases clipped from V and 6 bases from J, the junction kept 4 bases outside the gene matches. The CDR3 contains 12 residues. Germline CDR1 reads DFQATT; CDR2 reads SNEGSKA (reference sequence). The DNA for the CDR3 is TGCAGTGCTAGTAAGCAGGGGGCTGAAGCTTTCTTT. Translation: CSASKQGAEAFF.

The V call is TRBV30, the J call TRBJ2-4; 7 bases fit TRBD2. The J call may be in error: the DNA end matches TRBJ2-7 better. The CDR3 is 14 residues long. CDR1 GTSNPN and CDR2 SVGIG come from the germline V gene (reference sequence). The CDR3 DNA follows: TGTGCCTGTGGCTTGTCGGGGAGGGTTTACGAGCAGTACTTC. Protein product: CACGLSGRVYEQYF.

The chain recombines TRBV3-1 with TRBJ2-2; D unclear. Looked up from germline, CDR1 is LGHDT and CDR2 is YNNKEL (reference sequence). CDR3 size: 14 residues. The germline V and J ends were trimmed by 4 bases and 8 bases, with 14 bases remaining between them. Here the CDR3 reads CASSLWSRPGELFF. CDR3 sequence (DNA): TGTGCCAGCAGCCTCTGGTCCCGGCCGGGGGAGCTGTTTTTT. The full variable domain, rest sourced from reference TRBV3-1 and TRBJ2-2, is DTAVSQTPKYLVTQMGNDKSIKCEQNLGHDTMYWYKQDSKKFLKIMFSYNNKELIINETVPNRFSPKSPDKAHLNLHINSLELGDSAVYFCASSLWSRPGELFFGEGSRLTVL.

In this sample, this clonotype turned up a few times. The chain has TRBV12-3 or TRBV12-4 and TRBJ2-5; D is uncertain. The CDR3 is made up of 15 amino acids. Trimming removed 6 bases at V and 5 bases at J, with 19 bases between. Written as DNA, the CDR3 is TGTGCCAGCAGCGCCCCTAACAGCTTGGGGGAGACCCAGTACTTC. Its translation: CASSAPNSLGETQYF.

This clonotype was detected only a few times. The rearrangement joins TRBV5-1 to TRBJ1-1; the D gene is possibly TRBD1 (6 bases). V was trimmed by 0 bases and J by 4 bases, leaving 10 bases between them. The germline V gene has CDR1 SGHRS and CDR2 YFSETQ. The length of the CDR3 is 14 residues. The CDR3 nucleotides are TGCGCCAGCAGCTTGGATGGGGGCCTCACTGAAGCTTTCTTT. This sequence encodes CASSLDGGLTEAFF. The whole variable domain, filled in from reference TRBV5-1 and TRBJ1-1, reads KAGVTQTPRYLIKTRGQQVTLSCSPISGHRSVSWYQQTPGQGLQFLFEYFSETQRNKGNFPGRFSGRQFSNSRSEMNVSTLELGDSALYLCASSLDGGLTEAFFGQGTRLTVV.

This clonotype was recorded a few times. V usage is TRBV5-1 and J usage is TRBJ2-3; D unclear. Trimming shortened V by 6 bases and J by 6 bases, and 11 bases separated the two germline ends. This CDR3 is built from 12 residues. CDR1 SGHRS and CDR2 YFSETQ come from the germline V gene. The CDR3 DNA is TGCGCCAGCACGAACCCCGGGGATACGCAGTATTTT. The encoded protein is CASTNPGDTQYF.

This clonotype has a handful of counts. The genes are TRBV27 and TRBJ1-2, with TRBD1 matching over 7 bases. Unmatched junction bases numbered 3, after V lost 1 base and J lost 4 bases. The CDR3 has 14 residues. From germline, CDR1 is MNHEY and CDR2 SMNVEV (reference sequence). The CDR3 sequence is CASSLYKGAYGYTF. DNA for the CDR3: TGTGCCAGCAGTTTATATAAGGGGGCCTATGGCTACACCTTC.